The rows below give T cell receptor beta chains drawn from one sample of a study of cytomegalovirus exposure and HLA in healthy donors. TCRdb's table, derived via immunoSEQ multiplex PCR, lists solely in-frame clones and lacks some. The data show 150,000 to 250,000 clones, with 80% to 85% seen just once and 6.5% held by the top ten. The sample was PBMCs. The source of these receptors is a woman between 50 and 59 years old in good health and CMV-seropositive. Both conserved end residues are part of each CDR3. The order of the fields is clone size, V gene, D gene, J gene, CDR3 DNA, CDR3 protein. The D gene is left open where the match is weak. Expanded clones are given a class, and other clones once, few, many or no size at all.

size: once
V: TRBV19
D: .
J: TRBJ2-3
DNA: TGTGCCAGTAGTTCCCGACTAGCAGATACGCAGTATTTT
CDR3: CASSSRLADTQYF

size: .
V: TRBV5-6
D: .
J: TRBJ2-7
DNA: TGTGCCAGCAGCTTGGGACAGCCAGCCTACGAGCAGTACTTC
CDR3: CASSLGQPAYEQYF

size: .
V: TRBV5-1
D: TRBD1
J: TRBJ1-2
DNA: TGCGCCAGCAGCCAGGCTTGGGACAGGGGAGTCTATGGCTACACCTTC
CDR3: CASSQAWDRGVYGYTF

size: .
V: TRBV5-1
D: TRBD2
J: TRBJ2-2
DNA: TGCGCTAGCAGCCCGGGGACTAGCGCCGGGGAGCTGTTTTTT
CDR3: CASSPGTSAGELFF

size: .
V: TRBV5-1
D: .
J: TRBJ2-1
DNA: TGCGCCAGCAGCGGCGGGACTCCCTCCCGGGAGCAGTTCTTC
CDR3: CASSGGTPSREQFF

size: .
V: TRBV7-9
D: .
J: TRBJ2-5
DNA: TGTGCCAGCGATTGGAGCGGCGGTGAGACCCAGTACTTC
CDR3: CASDWSGGETQYF

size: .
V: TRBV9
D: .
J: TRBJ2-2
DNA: TGTGCCAGCAGCGTAGGTTCAGGAAGGTCCGGGGAGCTGTTTTTT
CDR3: CASSVGSGRSGELFF

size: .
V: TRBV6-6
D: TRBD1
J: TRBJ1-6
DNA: TGTGCCAGCAGTCCCGACAGGGTGGACTATAATTCACCCCTCCACTTT
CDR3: CASSPDRVDYNSPLHF

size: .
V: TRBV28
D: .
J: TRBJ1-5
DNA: TGTGCCAGCACCCTCCTAGATCAGCCCCAGCATTTT
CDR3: CASTLLDQPQHF

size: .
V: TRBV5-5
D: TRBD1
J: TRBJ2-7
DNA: TGTGCCAGCAGCTTAATGCAGGGGGCTTACGAGCAGTACTTC
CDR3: CASSLMQGAYEQYF

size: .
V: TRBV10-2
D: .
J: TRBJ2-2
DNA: TGCGCCAGCAGTGACGGGCTGGGGGCGAAAACCGGGGAGCTGTTTTTT
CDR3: CASSDGLGAKTGELFF

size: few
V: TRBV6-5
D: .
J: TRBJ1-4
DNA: TGTGCCAGCAGTTTCCTCAATGAAAAACTGTTTTTT
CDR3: CASSFLNEKLFF

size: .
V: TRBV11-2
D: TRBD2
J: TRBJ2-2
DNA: TGTGCCAGCAGCTTAGGGTCTAGCGGGGGGAACACCGGGGAGCTGTTTTTT
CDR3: CASSLGSSGGNTGELFF

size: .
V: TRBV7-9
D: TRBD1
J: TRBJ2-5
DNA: TGTGCCAGCAGCTTAGGGGAGACAGGGGGGCAAGAGACCCAGTACTTC
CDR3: CASSLGETGGQETQYF

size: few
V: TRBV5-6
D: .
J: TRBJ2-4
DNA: TGTGCCAGCAGCCACAATAAACTAGGGGGAAACAGTCAGTACTTC
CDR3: CASSHNKLGGNSQYF

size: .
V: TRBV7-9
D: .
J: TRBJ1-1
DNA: TGTGCCAGCAGCCTCCGGGGCCCTAAGGGGGCTGAAGCTTTCTTT
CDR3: CASSLRGPKGAEAFF

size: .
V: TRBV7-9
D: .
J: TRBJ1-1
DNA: TGTGCCAGCAGCTTAGTGGGGGCAGCTTTCTTT
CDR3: CASSLVGAAFF

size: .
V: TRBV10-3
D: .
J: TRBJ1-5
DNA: TGTGCCATCAGTGAGCCTTCGGCGACAGATAGCAATCAGCCCCAGCATTTT
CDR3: CAISEPSATDSNQPQHF

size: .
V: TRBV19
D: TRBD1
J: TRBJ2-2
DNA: TGTGCCAGTAGGCCCGGACAGGTCACCGGGGAGCTGTTTTTT
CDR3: CASRPGQVTGELFF

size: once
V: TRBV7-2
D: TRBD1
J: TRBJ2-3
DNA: TGTGCCAGCAGCTTAGGGACAGGCACGCAGTATTTT
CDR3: CASSLGTGTQYF

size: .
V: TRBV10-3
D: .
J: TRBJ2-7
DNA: TGTGCCATCAGCAGGTCACCTACCTACGAGCAGTACTTC
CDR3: CAISRSPTYEQYF

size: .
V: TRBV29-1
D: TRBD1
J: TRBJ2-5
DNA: TGCAGCGCCTCGGGACAGACGTACCAAGAGACCCAGTACTTC
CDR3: CSASGQTYQETQYF

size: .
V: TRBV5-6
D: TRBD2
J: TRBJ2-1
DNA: TGTGCCAGCAGGCCGGCGGGGGGTTCCTACAATGAGCAGTTCTTC
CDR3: CASRPAGGSYNEQFF

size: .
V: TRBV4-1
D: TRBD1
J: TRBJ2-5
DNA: TGCGCCAGCAGCCACAAGACAGGGGGTGACCAAGAGACCCAGTACTTC
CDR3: CASSHKTGGDQETQYF

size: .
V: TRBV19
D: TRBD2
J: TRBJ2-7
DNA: TGTGCCAGTAGCCGTATAGCGGGAGGGCCGTACGAGCAGTACTTC
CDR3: CASSRIAGGPYEQYF

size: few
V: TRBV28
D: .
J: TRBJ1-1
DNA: TGTGCCAGCAGTTTAGGGGGGACGAGCGCTTTCTTT
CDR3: CASSLGGTSAFF

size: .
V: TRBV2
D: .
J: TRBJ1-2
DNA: TGTGCCAGCAGTCAGGACTATGGCTACACCTTC
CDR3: CASSQDYGYTF

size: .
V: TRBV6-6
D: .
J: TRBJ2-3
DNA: TGTGCCAGCAGTTCACAGGGAGCGGGAACAGATACGCAGTATTTT
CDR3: CASSSQGAGTDTQYF

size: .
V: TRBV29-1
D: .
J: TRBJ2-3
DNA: TGCAGCGTTAGGTTTAGGCTAGTCACAGATACGCAGTATTTT
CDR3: CSVRFRLVTDTQYF

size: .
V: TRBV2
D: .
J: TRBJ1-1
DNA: TGTGCCAGCAGTGAGGAGGGCGGGACTTTGAACACTGAAGCTTTCTTT
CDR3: CASSEEGGTLNTEAFF

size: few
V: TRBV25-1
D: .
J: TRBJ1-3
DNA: TGTGCCAGCGGCCAAACAGGGAAGGCTGGAAACACCATATATTTT
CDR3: CASGQTGKAGNTIYF

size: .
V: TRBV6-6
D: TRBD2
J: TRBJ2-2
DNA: TGTGCCAGCAGTTCCCAGGCGGGAGGGGACACCGGGGAGCTGTTTTTT
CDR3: CASSSQAGGDTGELFF

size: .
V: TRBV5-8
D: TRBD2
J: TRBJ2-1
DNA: TGTGCCAGCAGGACTAGCGGGGGGAAAAATGAGCAGTTCTTC
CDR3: CASRTSGGKNEQFF

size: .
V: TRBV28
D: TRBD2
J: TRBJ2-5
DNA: TGTGCCAGCAAGGCCCTCGGGGGGGAAGAGACCCAGTACTTC
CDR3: CASKALGGEETQYF

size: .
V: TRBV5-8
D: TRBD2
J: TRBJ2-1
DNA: TGTGCCAGCAGCTTGCGACTAGCGGCACGCTACAATGAGCAGTTCTTC
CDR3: CASSLRLAARYNEQFF

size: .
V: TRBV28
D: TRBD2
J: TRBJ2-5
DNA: TGTGCCAGCATTCCCCCGGGGGGACCGCAAGAGACCCAGTACTTC
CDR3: CASIPPGGPQETQYF

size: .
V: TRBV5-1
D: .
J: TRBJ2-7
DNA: TGCGCCAGCAGCAGGGTACAGGGATCCGAGCAGTACTTC
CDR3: CASSRVQGSEQYF

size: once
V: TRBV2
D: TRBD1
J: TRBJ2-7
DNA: TGTGCCAGCAGTGCCGGGACAGGGAAAAGCGAGCAGTACTTC
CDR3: CASSAGTGKSEQYF

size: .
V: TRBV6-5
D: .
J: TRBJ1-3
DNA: TGTGCCAGCAGTTACTCGGCGGTGGCTGGAAACACCATATATTTT
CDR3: CASSYSAVAGNTIYF

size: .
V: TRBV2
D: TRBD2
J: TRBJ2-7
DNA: TGTGCCAGCAGTGATTGGCTAGCGGGGATCTACGAGCAGTACTTC
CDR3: CASSDWLAGIYEQYF

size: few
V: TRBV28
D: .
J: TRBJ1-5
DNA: TGTGCCAGCAGTTTTTTACTTAGCAATCAGCCCCAGCATTTT
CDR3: CASSFLLSNQPQHF

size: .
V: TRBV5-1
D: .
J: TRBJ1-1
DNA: TGCGCCAGCAGCAGAGGACAGATCACTGAAGCTTTCTTT
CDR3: CASSRGQITEAFF

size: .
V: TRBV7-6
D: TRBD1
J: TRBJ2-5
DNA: TGTGCCAGCAGTCCCAACAGGGGAGAGACCCAGTACTTC
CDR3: CASSPNRGETQYF

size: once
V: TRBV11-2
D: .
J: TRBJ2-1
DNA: TGTGCCAGCAGCCTCGTGGGGGCCCCCCAATACAATGAGCAGTTCTTC
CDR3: CASSLVGAPQYNEQFF

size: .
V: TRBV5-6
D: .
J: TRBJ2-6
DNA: TGTGCCAGCAGCTTGTTTGGGACACTAGACTCTGGGGCCAACGTCCTGACTTTC
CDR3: CASSLFGTLDSGANVLTF

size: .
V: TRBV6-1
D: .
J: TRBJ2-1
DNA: TGTGCCAGCACGGCCTTTAGCAGCCATGAGCAGTTCTTC
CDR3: CASTAFSSHEQFF

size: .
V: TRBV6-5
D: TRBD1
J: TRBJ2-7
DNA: TGTGCCAGCAGTTACTCGGGACAGGGTTCCTACGAGCAGTACTTC
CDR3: CASSYSGQGSYEQYF

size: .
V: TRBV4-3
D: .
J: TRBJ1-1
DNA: TGCGCCAGCAGCCAAAGTCACGGAGCGAACACTGAAGCTTTCTTT
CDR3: CASSQSHGANTEAFF

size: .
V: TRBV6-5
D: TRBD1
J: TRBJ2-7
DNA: TGTGCCAGCAGTTATGGACAGGGCGCCTACGAGCAGTACTTC
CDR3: CASSYGQGAYEQYF

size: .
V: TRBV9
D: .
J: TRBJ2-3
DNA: TGTGCCAGCACCCTAAGAGCGGAGGGCACAGATACGCAGTATTTT
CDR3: CASTLRAEGTDTQYF

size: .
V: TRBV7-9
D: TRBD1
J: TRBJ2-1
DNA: TGTGCCAGCAGCTCGGGACAGGGGGTGTACAATGAGCAGTTCTTC
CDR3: CASSSGQGVYNEQFF

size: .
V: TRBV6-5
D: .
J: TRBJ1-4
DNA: TGTGCCAGCAGTTACTCGGAGGGAAATAGAGAAAAACTGTTTTTT
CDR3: CASSYSEGNREKLFF

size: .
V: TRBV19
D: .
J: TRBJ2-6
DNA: TGTGCCAGTAGTATAGGGATAACAGCCAGTGGGGCCAACGTCCTGACTTTC
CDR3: CASSIGITASGANVLTF

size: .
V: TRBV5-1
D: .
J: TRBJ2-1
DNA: TGCGCCAGCAGCTTGGGTAGCGGCTACAATGAGCAGTTCTTC
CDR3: CASSLGSGYNEQFF

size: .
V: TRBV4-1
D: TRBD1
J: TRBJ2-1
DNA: TGCGCCAGCAGCCCGAACAGGGGGCCTACTGAGCAGTTCTTC
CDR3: CASSPNRGPTEQFF